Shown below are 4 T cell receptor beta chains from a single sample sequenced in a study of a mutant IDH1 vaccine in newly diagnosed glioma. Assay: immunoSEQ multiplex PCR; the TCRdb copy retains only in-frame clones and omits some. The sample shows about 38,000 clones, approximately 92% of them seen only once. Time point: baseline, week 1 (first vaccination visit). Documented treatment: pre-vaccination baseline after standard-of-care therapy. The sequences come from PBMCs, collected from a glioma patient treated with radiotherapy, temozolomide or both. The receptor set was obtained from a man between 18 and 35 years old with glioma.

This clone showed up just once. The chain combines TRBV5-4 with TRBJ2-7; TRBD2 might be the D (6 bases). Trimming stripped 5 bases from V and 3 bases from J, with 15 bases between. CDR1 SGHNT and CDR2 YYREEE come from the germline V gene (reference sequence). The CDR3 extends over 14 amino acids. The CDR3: CASSYGTQGYEQYF. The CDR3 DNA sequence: TGTGCCAGCAGTTACGGGACTCAAGGCTACGAGCAGTACTTC.

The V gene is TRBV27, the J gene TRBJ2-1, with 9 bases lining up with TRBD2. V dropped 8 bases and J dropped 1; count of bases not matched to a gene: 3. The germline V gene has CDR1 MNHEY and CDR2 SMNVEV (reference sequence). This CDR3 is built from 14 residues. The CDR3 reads CASVAGGSYNEQFF. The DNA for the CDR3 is TGTGCCAGCGTGGCGGGAGGGTCCTACAATGAGCAGTTCTTC.

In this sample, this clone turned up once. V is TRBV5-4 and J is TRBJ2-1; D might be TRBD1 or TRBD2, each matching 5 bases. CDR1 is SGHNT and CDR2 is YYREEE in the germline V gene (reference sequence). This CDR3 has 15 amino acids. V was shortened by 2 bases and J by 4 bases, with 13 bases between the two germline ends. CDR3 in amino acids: CASSFSGRQYNEQFF. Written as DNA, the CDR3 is TGTGCCAGCAGCTTTAGTGGGAGACAGTACAATGAGCAGTTCTTC.

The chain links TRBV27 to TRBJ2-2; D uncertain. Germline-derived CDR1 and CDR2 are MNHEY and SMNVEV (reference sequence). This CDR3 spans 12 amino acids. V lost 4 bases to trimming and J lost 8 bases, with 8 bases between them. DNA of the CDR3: TGTGCCAGCAGTTCCCTTGCTGGGGAGCTGTTTTTT. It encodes CASSSLAGELFF.